One sample yielded the 18 T cell receptor beta chains listed below, sequenced in a study of blood T cell repertoires in COVID-19. The method was immunoSEQ multiplex PCR; TCRdb's version includes in-frame clones alone and lacks a portion of them. The table lists more than 95,000 clones, approximately 88% of them singletons. The sequencing sample was made of peripheral blood. These receptors all stem from a man aged 50-59 years with acute or convalescent COVID-19.

The V and J genes are TRBV19 and TRBJ1-2, with unresolved D. Trimming cost V 0 bases and J 7 bases, with 12 bases left between them. Germline CDR1 LNHDA, CDR2 SQIVND (reference sequence). The CDR3 covers 14 residues. The CDR3 loop is CASSIDRTAPGYTF. The CDR3 DNA reads as TGTGCCAGTAGTATAGATCGAACAGCCCCTGGCTACACCTTC.

V gene TRBV18 combines with J gene TRBJ1-1; TRBD1 agrees at 7 bases. Germline V gene sequence: CDR1 KGHSH, CDR2 LQKENI. J lost 5 bases, V lost 6 bases, and 6 bases had no gene match. The CDR3 has 13 amino acids. This CDR3 is CASSVQGRTEAFF. The CDR3 region has the DNA TGTGCCAGCTCCGTACAGGGGCGGACTGAAGCTTTCTTT.

This clone was counted a single time. The V gene is TRBV29-1, the J gene TRBJ1-2, with D maybe TRBD1 (6 bases). Trimming removed 0 bases at V and 11 bases at J, with 22 bases between. Germline V gene sequence: CDR1 SQVTM, CDR2 ANQGSEA. The CDR3 covers 15 residues. In DNA form, the CDR3 reads TGCAGCGTTGAAGACGGCGGGTTCTTGACCCAGGGGTACACCTTC. Residues: CSVEDGGFLTQGYTF.

This chain uses TRBV6-1 with TRBJ1-5; D gene ambiguous. V was shortened by 2 bases and J by 5 bases, with 16 bases between the two germline ends. The CDR3 sequence is 16 residues long. Germline CDR1 is MNHNS and CDR2 is SASEGT. The DNA for the CDR3 is TGTGCCAGCAGTGAAAGGAGTTCTGGCAGTTATCAGCCCCAGCATTTT. Amino acid sequence: CASSERSSGSYQPQHF.

The rearrangement links TRBV30 to TRBJ2-1; 9 nucleotides align to TRBD2. The CDR3 loop spans 17 amino acids. Trimming cost V 0 bases and J 7 bases; bases outside gene matches: 13. Germline CDR1 is GTSNPN and CDR2 is SVGIG (reference sequence). The CDR3 bases are TGTGCCTGGAGTGTAATGGGTAGCGGGAGCTGGAGGAATGAGCAGTTCTTC. Amino acid sequence: CAWSVMGSGSWRNEQFF.

The rearrangement joins TRBV7-8 to TRBJ2-1; no clear D. The germline V gene encodes CDR1 SGHVS and CDR2 FQNEAQ. V dropped 7 bases and J dropped 0 bases, with 10 bases sitting between them. The CDR3 spans 14 residues. The DNA for the CDR3 is TGTGCCAGCAACAGCCTTGGCTCCTACAATGAGCAGTTCTTC. Translated, it gives CASNSLGSYNEQFF.

The chain links TRBV19 to TRBJ1-2; D unclear. Germline CDR1 LNHDA, CDR2 SQIVND (reference sequence). V was cut by 4 bases and J by 7 bases, with 10 bases left in between. CDR3 length equals 12 residues. The CDR3 loop reads CASSTRQRGYTF. Here the CDR3 DNA reads TGTGCCAGTAGTACTCGCCAGCGTGGCTACACCTTC.

V gene TRBV2 combines with J gene TRBJ1-5, with D perhaps TRBD1 (5 bases). This CDR3 is 13 amino acids long. Germline CDR1 is SNHLY and CDR2 is FYNNEI. V lost 3 bases and J 5 bases, leaving 8 bases between the germline ends. The CDR3 bases are TGTGCCAGCAGTGAGGGGCGTTATCAGCCCCAGCATTTT. Translating gives CASSEGRYQPQHF.

The chain employs TRBV30 and TRBJ1-5; 8 bases agree with TRBD1. V shed 7 bases and J 2 bases; nucleotides not matched to a gene: 4. The CDR3 length is 13 residues. In germline, CDR1 is GTSNPN, CDR2 SVGIG (reference sequence). For the CDR3, the DNA is TGTGCCTCCGCGACAGGGGGCAATCAGCCCCAGCATTTT. This codes for CASATGGNQPQHF.

The chain uses TRBV6-5 and TRBJ2-5; the D is unclear. The V end was cut by 6 bases, the J end by 4 bases, with 6 bases between. Germline V gene lookup returns CDR1 MNHEY and CDR2 SVGAGI. The CDR3 consists of 11 residues. The CDR3 DNA reads TGTGCCAGCAGCCTCGGAGAGACCCAGTACTTC. Translation: CASSLGETQYF.

This chain links TRBV6-6 with TRBJ1-4, with D unresolved. The CDR3 loop spans 14 amino acids. Germline V CDR1 and CDR2: MNHNY, SVGAGI (reference sequence). Trimming pared 7 bases from V and 0 bases from J, leaving 9 bases between. The CDR3 bases are TGTGCCAGCACCGGCGGCGCAACTAATGAAAAACTGTTTTTT. The encoded protein is CASTGGATNEKLFF.

This clone was observed once. The J gene is TRBJ1-5, the V gene TRBV27; a weak D match, TRBD1 (5 bases). The CDR3 sequence is 13 residues long. V was shortened by 2 bases and J by 7 bases, with 9 bases between the two germline ends. Germline V gene sequence: CDR1 MNHEY, CDR2 SMNVEV (reference sequence). The CDR3 loop is CASSLGGLQPQHF. For the CDR3, the DNA is TGTGCCAGCAGTTTAGGGGGACTCCAGCCCCAGCATTTT.

The chain has TRBV7-7 and TRBJ2-1, with D possibly matching TRBD2 (6 bases). The CDR3 spans 14 residues. Trimming left V 5 bases short and J 6 bases short, with 14 bases between. CDR1 and CDR2 from the germline V gene are SSHAT and FNYEAQ (reference sequence). This chain's CDR3 is CASSTGLAPNEQFF. The CDR3 DNA reads as TGTGCCAGCAGCACGGGACTCGCACCCAATGAGCAGTTCTTC.

The V gene is TRBV27, the J gene TRBJ2-3; D is perhaps TRBD2 (5 bases). Germline CDR1 and CDR2: MNHEY and SMNVEV (reference sequence). The CDR3 consists of 14 residues. Trimming left V 5 bases short and J 6 bases short, with 15 bases between. CDR3 sequence (DNA): TGTGCCAGCAGTAACCCGACTATCGGGGATACGCAGTATTTT. Translation gives CASSNPTIGDTQYF.

This chain joins TRBV6-5 and TRBJ1-1; no clear D gene. Germline CDR1 MNHEY, CDR2 SVGAGI. Trimming left V 2 bases short and J 0 bases short, with 7 bases between. The CDR3 runs 14 residues. CDR3 bases: TGTGCCAGCAGTTACGTTCCCATGAACACTGAAGCTTTCTTT. Translating it yields CASSYVPMNTEAFF.

The chain recombines TRBV6-5 with TRBJ1-6; D is undetermined. The CDR3 extends over 15 amino acids. Germline lookup yields CDR1 MNHEY and CDR2 SVGAGI. The V gene lost 2 bases and the J gene lost 6 bases, with 11 bases spanning the gap. The CDR3 loop is CASSYEGGSNSPLHF. The DNA for the CDR3 is TGTGCCAGCAGTTACGAGGGAGGCAGTAATTCACCCCTCCACTTT.

V gene TRBV14 combines with J gene TRBJ1-5; tentatively, D is TRBD1 (5 bases). V was shortened by 2 bases and J by 6 bases, with 8 bases between the two germline ends. The CDR3 runs 13 residues. The germline gives CDR1 SGHDN, CDR2 FVKESK. CDR3 coding DNA: TGTGCCAGCAGCCAATCGGGGGGTCAGCCCCAGCATTTT. Its protein is CASSQSGGQPQHF.

The V call is TRBV14, the J call TRBJ2-1; 10 bases fit TRBD2. This CDR3 is built from 21 residues. Germline CDR1 SGHDN, CDR2 FVKESK. J was trimmed by 4 bases and V by 4 bases; bases with no gene match: 22. This CDR3 reads CASSPPLTGTITSGKYNEQFF. The CDR3 nucleotides are TGTGCCAGCAGCCCCCCGTTGACAGGGACCATAACTAGCGGGAAGTACAATGAGCAGTTCTTC.